This paragraph covers one T cell receptor beta chain sequence. Its antigen is currently unknown. The V and J ends lost 2 bases and 4 bases respectively, with 11 bases between them. This CDR3 contains 14 residues. The germline CDR1 and CDR2 sequences are MNHNY and SVGAGI (reference sequence). This sample was taken from a study of cytotoxic CD8 clonotypes in ibrutinib-treated CLL. Background on the study: There were, on average, around 260,000 productive templates and about 85,000 productive rearrangements per sample. General study findings and limits: Whereas clonality rose at ibrutinib response, it declined toward baseline at progression.

The protocol was immunoSEQ multiplex PCR, while the TCRdb copy is restricted to in-frame clones and leaves out a portion. Altogether some 150,000 clones are present, 79% being singletons, with the ten largest covering around 13%. The source material was PBMCs, sampled after 12 months of ibrutinib treatment. The chain combines TRBV6-6 with TRBJ2-5; weak D call: TRBD1 (5 bases). The receptor's source is a human donor with chronic lymphocytic leukemia. CDR3 nucleotides: TGTGCCAGCAGTTACGGGGCGTCGGGAGAGACCCAGTACTTC. Translated, it gives CASSYGASGETQYF.